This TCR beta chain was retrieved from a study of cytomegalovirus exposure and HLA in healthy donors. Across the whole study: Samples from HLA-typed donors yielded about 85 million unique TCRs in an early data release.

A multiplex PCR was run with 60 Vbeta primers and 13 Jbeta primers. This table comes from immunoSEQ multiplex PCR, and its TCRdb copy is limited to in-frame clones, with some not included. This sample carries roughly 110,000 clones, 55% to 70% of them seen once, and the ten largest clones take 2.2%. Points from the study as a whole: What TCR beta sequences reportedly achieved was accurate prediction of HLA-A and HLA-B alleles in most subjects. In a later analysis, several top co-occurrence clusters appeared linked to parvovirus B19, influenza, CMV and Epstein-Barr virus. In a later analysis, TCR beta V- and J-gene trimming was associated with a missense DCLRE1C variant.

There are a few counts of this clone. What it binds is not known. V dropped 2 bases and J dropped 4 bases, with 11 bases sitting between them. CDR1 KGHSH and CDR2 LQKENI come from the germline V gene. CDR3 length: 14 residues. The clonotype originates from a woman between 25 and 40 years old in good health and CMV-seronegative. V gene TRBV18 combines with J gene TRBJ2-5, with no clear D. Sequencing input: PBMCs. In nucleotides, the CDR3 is TGTGCCAGCTCACCAATACCCACGAGAGAGACCCAGTACTTC. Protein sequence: CASSPIPTRETQYF.